One and the same sample provided the 21 T cell receptor beta chains below, sequenced in a study of blood T cell repertoires in COVID-19. Repertoires were generated with immunoSEQ multiplex PCR, while TCRdb's copy carries only in-frame clones and drops some. Here the sample spans fewer than 200,000 clones, 80% to 90% being singletons. The sequenced sample was peripheral blood. These receptors all stem from a woman older than 75 with COVID-19, enrolled during active disease.

The rearrangement links TRBV6-1 to TRBJ2-7, with unresolved D. V dropped 1 base and J dropped 3 bases, with 10 bases sitting between them. Germline V gene lookup returns CDR1 MNHNS and CDR2 SASEGT. The CDR3 has 14 residues. Written as DNA, the CDR3 is TGTGCCAGCAGTGAAGACCCACAAATCTACGAGCAGTACTTC. Protein sequence: CASSEDPQIYEQYF.

This clone was observed once. The chain uses TRBV7-9 and TRBJ2-2, with D unclear. Trimming took off 0 bases at V and 1 base at J, with 15 bases between the two ends. CDR1 and CDR2 (germline): SEHNR, FQNEAQ (reference sequence). The CDR3 contains 18 residues. The CDR3 spells CASSLASLLSGNTGELFF. The DNA for the CDR3 is TGTGCCAGCAGCTTAGCATCCCTCCTTTCCGGGAACACCGGGGAGCTGTTTTTT.

The chain couples TRBV12-3 or TRBV12-4 to TRBJ1-2, with D tentatively TRBD1 (5 bases). The CDR3 covers 12 residues. V lost 5 bases and J lost 13, with 17 bases in between. This CDR3 is CASSPPWSGITF. The CDR3 DNA sequence: TGTGCCAGCAGTCCGCCGTGGTCAGGGATCACCTTC.

This sequence joins TRBV7-3 and TRBJ2-7, with 10 bases matching TRBD2. The CDR3 loop spans 16 amino acids. J was trimmed by 4 bases and V by 2 bases; bases with no gene match: 8. CDR1 and CDR2 from the germline V gene are SGHTA and FQGTGA. The CDR3 reads CASSLGASGGIYEQYF. CDR3 sequence (DNA): TGTGCCAGCAGCTTAGGGGCTAGCGGGGGCATATACGAGCAGTACTTC.

V gene TRBV7-2 combines with J gene TRBJ1-6, with TRBD1 matching 8 bases. The junction had 9 bases not matched to a gene; V was cut back by 4 bases and J by 10 bases. This CDR3 is built from 15 residues. CDR1 and CDR2 from the germline V gene are SGHTA and FQGNSA. This CDR3 reads CASSYRTGTGSPLHF. CDR3 nucleotides: TGTGCCAGCAGCTATCGGACAGGGACCGGGTCACCCCTCCACTTT.

This chain joins TRBV19 and TRBJ2-2; tentatively, D is TRBD2 (6 bases). Looked up from germline, CDR1 is LNHDA and CDR2 is SQIVND (reference sequence). This CDR3 has 14 residues. V was clipped by 7 bases and J by 2 bases, with 11 bases between them. CDR3 sequence: CASTPSVNTGELFF. Here the CDR3 DNA reads TGTGCCAGTACCCCTAGCGTAAACACCGGGGAGCTGTTTTTT. Based on the CDR3 plus reference TRBV19 and TRBJ2-2, the full variable domain is DGGITQSPKYLFRKEGQNVTLSCEQNLNHDAMYWYRQDPGQGLRLIYYSQIVNDFQKGDIAEGYSVSREKKESFPLTVTSAQKNPTAFYLCASTPSVNTGELFFGEGSRLTVL.

This chain connects TRBV27 to TRBJ2-5; the D gene is possibly TRBD2 (6 bases). CDR1 MNHEY and CDR2 SMNVEV come from the germline V gene (reference sequence). Deletions cut 5 bases from V and 1 base from J, with 23 bases between. This CDR3 spans 18 amino acids. In DNA, the CDR3 is TGTGCCAGCAGTAACCTACTAGCCATAAAGGGATCCCAAGAGACCCAGTACTTC. Protein: CASSNLLAIKGSQETQYF.

The J gene is TRBJ2-5, the V gene TRBV5-1, with 10 bases aligning to TRBD2. V trimming: 3 bases; J trimming: 5 bases; junction bases outside the gene matches: 4. CDR3 size: 14 residues. Germline loops: CDR1 SGHRS, CDR2 YFSETQ. CDR3 loop: CASSSGTSEETQYF. The DNA of the CDR3 is TGCGCCAGCAGCTCCGGGACTAGCGAGGAGACCCAGTACTTC.

The rearrangement links TRBV7-2 to TRBJ1-1; the D is unclear. Trimming took 1 base from V and 0 from J, leaving 9 bases between them. CDR3 length: 15 residues. Per germline, CDR1 SGHTA and CDR2 FQGNSA. The CDR3 region has the DNA TGTGCCAGCAGCTTAGTCGAGGTTTTGAACACTGAAGCTTTCTTT. Translating it yields CASSLVEVLNTEAFF.

The chain carries TRBV2 and TRBJ2-6; 10 bases are shared with TRBD2. The CDR3 spans 18 residues. The ends lost 7 bases at V and 0 bases at J; junction bases unmatched: 9. Germline V lookup: CDR1 SNHLY, CDR2 FYNNEI. This CDR3 is CASTMLAGAFSGANVLTF. The DNA for the CDR3 is TGTGCCAGCACTATGCTAGCGGGGGCCTTCTCTGGGGCCAACGTCCTGACTTTC.

The gene calls are TRBV6-5 and TRBJ1-3; no clear D. This CDR3 region has 14 residues. The V and J ends lost 5 bases and 8 bases respectively, with 16 bases between them. Per the germline V gene, CDR1 is MNHEY and CDR2 is SVGAGI. The CDR3 spells CASSRSVFGDTIYF. Written as DNA, the CDR3 is TGTGCCAGCAGTCGGTCGGTTTTCGGGGACACCATATATTTT.

CDR3 protein: CASSERWQGGNNEQFF. The CDR3, as DNA: TGTGCCAGCAGTGAAAGGTGGCAGGGAGGGAACAATGAGCAGTTCTTC. The V gene is TRBV6-1, the J gene TRBJ2-1, with 7 positions matching TRBD2. J gave up 5 bases and V 2 bases, and 9 bases lay outside the gene matches. The CDR3 has 16 amino acids. From germline, CDR1 is MNHNS and CDR2 SASEGT.

Only a few counts were recorded for this clone. The rearrangement uses TRBV6-1 and TRBJ2-7; a weak D match, TRBD2 (5 bases). Trimming removed 3 bases at V and 5 bases at J, with 14 bases between. The CDR3 has 14 amino acids. The germline V gene encodes CDR1 MNHNS and CDR2 SASEGT. CDR3 in amino acids: CASSEAWRFDEQYF. CDR3 DNA: TGTGCCAGCAGTGAGGCATGGAGGTTCGACGAGCAGTACTTC.

The V and J genes are TRBV5-1 and TRBJ1-1, with 12 bases identical to TRBD1. The CDR3 contains 15 residues. CDR1 SGHRS and CDR2 YFSETQ come from the germline V gene. The J segment lost 4 bases and the V segment lost 3 bases, leaving 4 bases of the junction unmatched. For the CDR3, the DNA is TGCGCCAGCAGCTGGGGACAGGGGGCAGGCACTGAAGCTTTCTTT. It yields the protein CASSWGQGAGTEAFF.

The chain recombines TRBV27 with TRBJ2-1; D is unclear. V was cut by 5 bases and J by 0 bases, with 11 bases left in between. This CDR3 spans 15 amino acids. CDR1 and CDR2 from the germline V gene are MNHEY and SMNVEV (reference sequence). This CDR3 is CASSPLTSSYNEQFF. Here the CDR3 DNA reads TGTGCCAGCAGTCCACTTACGAGCTCCTACAATGAGCAGTTCTTC.

This chain links TRBV7-9 with TRBJ1-6; 10 nucleotides align to TRBD1. This CDR3 region has 18 residues. In germline, CDR1 is SEHNR, CDR2 FQNEAQ (reference sequence). Trimming at V came to 6 bases and at J to 1 base, leaving 9 bases not matched to a gene. CDR3 in amino acids: CASSSSWDRGSYNSPLHF. In DNA form, the CDR3 reads TGTGCCAGCAGTTCGTCTTGGGACAGGGGATCCTATAATTCACCCCTCCACTTT.

V is TRBV7-2 and J is TRBJ2-2; the match to TRBD2 covers 12 bases. Trimming at V came to 0 bases and at J to 6 bases, leaving 2 bases not matched to a gene. The CDR3 has 16 amino acids. Germline loops: CDR1 SGHTA, CDR2 FQGNSA. As DNA, the CDR3 is TGTGCCAGCAGCTTAGCCCCTAGCGGGGGGGCCGGGGAGCTGTTTTTT. This encodes CASSLAPSGGAGELFF.

The chain links TRBV28 to TRBJ2-7; D is possibly TRBD2 (5 bases). Between the trimmed V and J ends, which lost 2 bases and 2 bases, there was a span of 10 bases. The CDR3 loop spans 14 amino acids. CDR1 and CDR2 from the germline V gene are MDHEN and SYDVKM. The chain's CDR3 is CASSLVDSAYEQYF. Here the CDR3 DNA reads TGTGCCAGCAGTTTAGTGGACTCCGCCTACGAGCAGTACTTC.

The chain links TRBV7-8 to TRBJ2-7; D gene unclear. V lost 5 bases, J lost 4 bases, and 6 bases lay in between. The CDR3 is made up of 11 amino acids. Germline V gene lookup returns CDR1 SGHVS and CDR2 FQNEAQ. The DNA for the CDR3 is TGTGCCAGCAGCATTAGTTACGAGCAGTACTTC. It codes for CASSISYEQYF. The full variable domain, rest sourced from reference TRBV7-8 and TRBJ2-7, is GAGVSQSPRYKVAKRGQDVALRCDPISGHVSLFWYQQALGQGPEFLTYFQNEAQLDKSGLPSDRFFAERPEGSVSTLKIQRTQQEDSAVYLCASSISYEQYFGPGTRLTVT.

This chain links TRBV7-9 with TRBJ2-1; tentatively, D is TRBD2 (5 bases). In germline, CDR1 is SEHNR, CDR2 FQNEAQ (reference sequence). The CDR3 runs 14 residues. V was pared by 5 bases and J by 4 bases, with 12 bases between. The CDR3 here is CASSPRTSYNEQFF. DNA of the CDR3: TGTGCCAGCAGCCCCCGTACTAGTTACAATGAGCAGTTCTTC.

This CDR3 is CSASNGEHGYTF. The CDR3 nucleotides are TGCAGTGCTAGTAATGGGGAGCATGGCTACACCTTC. The chain employs TRBV20-1 and TRBJ1-2; unclear D gene. Germline assignment: CDR1 DFQATT and CDR2 SNEGSKA (reference sequence). The germline V and J ends were trimmed by 3 bases and 6 bases, with 11 bases remaining between them. The CDR3 is made up of 12 amino acids.